The clone carrying this T cell receptor beta chain was recorded at least ten times. Each CDR3 protein is one row after TCRdb ran MiXCR on the 5' RACE reads. The sample holds about 86,000 distinct CDR3 sequences, over 9.5% seen once. As to time point: sample taken at primary tumor resection. Unsorted whole RNA of tumor, nontumor lung or frozen PBMC was sequenced. The donors, about 74 patients with untreated early-stage non-small cell lung cancer, provided the samples. The data originate from a study of spatial heterogeneity in lung cancer. The V and J ends lost 0 bases and 6 bases respectively, with 12 bases between them. This CDR3 comprises 15 residues. Germline CDR1 LGHDT, CDR2 YNNKEL (reference sequence).

J is TRBJ1-5 and V is TRBV3-1; D might be TRBD1 (6 bases). The source is a male donor with early-stage non-small cell lung cancer. Sequencing used PBMCs, obtained at surgery. This CDR3 is CASSQDGGRGQPQHF. CDR3 nucleotides: TGTGCCAGCAGCCAAGATGGGGGGCGCGGTCAGCCCCAGCATTTT.